Sequencing of this T cell receptor (beta chain) was carried out in a study of OX40 agonist ivuxolimab in advanced cancers. Across the whole study: The study treated patients with ivuxolimab, an agonistic anti-OX40 (CD134) antibody.

Measured with immunoSEQ multiplex PCR; TCRdb has only the in-frame clones, and not every one. The table has approximately 58,000 clones, about 86% seen once. Study results and caveats: Clones of CD4+ and CD8+ blood T cells grew by week 6 at doses of 0.1 to 3.0 mg/kg.

With regard to this clone: Its antigen is not identified.

The V end lost 2 bases, the J end lost 6 bases, and 4 bases lay between the germline ends. The CDR3 is 10 residues long. Per the germline V gene, CDR1 is DFQATT and CDR2 is SNEGSKA (reference sequence). Sample: CD4+ or CD8+ T cells sorted from blood, taken in a trial of the OX40 agonist ivuxolimab. The rearrangement uses TRBV20-1 and TRBJ1-2; no reliable D call. The TCR was taken from an adult with an advanced solid tumor such as melanoma, head and neck, liver or kidney cancer. CDR3 amino acids: CSARHNGYTF. In DNA form, the CDR3 reads TGCAGTGCTAGACATAATGGCTACACCTTC.